The 20 T cell receptor beta chains in this list originate from one sample, sequenced in a study of response to subunit inactivated influenza vaccine. One entry per CDR3 protein results from TCRdb running MiXCR on the RT-PCR reads. Here the sample spans around 710,000 distinct CDR3 sequences, approximately 15% being singletons. The sequences come from PBMCs from blood, collected 14 to 15 days before vaccination. The receptors originated from a man aged 45-65 years who received an inactivated influenza vaccine.

V usage is TRBV20-1 and J usage is TRBJ1-1; tentatively, D is TRBD1 (5 bases). The germline CDR1 and CDR2 sequences are DFQATT and SNEGSKA (reference sequence). CDR3 size: 14 residues. V was pared by 6 bases and J by 0 bases, with 14 bases between. CDR3 sequence (DNA): TGCAGTGCGGAAGACGGGACTTTGAACACTGAAGCTTTCTTT. It translates to CSAEDGTLNTEAFF.

V gene TRBV20-1 combines with J gene TRBJ2-5, with 11 bases lining up with TRBD2. The V gene end was trimmed by 6 bases and the J gene end by 5 bases; junction bases not matched to a gene: 11. CDR1 is DFQATT and CDR2 is SNEGSKA in the germline V gene (reference sequence). The length of the CDR3 is 15 residues. CDR3 protein: CSAELAGGWGETQYF. Written as DNA, the CDR3 is TGCAGTGCGGAGCTAGCGGGAGGATGGGGGGAGACCCAGTACTTC.

This clonotype came up a few times. The rearrangement links TRBV4-1 to TRBJ2-5, with D tentatively TRBD1 or TRBD2 (6 bases each). This CDR3 region has 17 residues. The germline gives CDR1 MGHRA, CDR2 YSYEKL. Trimming removed 0 bases at V and 2 bases at J, with 16 bases between. This chain's CDR3 is CASSQELRGRTQETQYF. The CDR3 coding sequence is TGCGCCAGCAGCCAAGAACTAAGGGGGAGGACACAAGAGACCCAGTACTTC.

This clonotype was counted a few times. The chain has TRBV6-1 and TRBJ1-2, with D possibly matching TRBD1 (5 bases). Germline values: CDR1 MNHNS, CDR2 SASEGT. The length of the CDR3 is 13 residues. The V and J ends lost 5 bases and 1 base respectively, with 8 bases between them. The chain's CDR3 is CASSRRDNYGYTF. CDR3 bases: TGTGCCAGCAGTCGCAGGGATAACTATGGCTACACCTTC.

This clonotype showed up just a few times. The rearrangement uses TRBV5-1 and TRBJ2-5, with 8 bases matching TRBD2. The CDR3 contains 17 residues. After removal of 3 bases from V and 5 bases from J, the junction contained 15 bases not matched to a gene. Per the germline V gene, CDR1 is SGHRS and CDR2 is YFSETQ. The chain's CDR3 is CASSSGVSGGRSETQYF. Here the CDR3 DNA reads TGCGCCAGCAGCTCAGGAGTGAGTGGCGGGAGGAGCGAGACCCAGTACTTC.

This clonotype was counted only a few times. The rearrangement links TRBV9 to TRBJ2-7; TRBD2 matches at 9 bases. V shed 2 bases, J shed 5 bases, and the junction held 8 bases outside the gene matches. Germline lookup yields CDR1 SGDLS and CDR2 YYNGEE. The CDR3 is made up of 15 amino acids. In nucleotides, the CDR3 is TGTGCCAGCAGCGTGGGAGCGGGAGGCCTGGACGAGCAGTACTTC. This translates into CASSVGAGGLDEQYF.

This chain links TRBV5-8 with TRBJ2-2; 7 bases are a match to TRBD2. Trimming removed 7 bases from V and 0 bases from J; junction bases left unmatched: 9. The CDR3 is made up of 16 amino acids. The germline gives CDR1 SGHTS, CDR2 YDEGEE. CDR3 in amino acids: CASPSRGVSNTGELFF. CDR3 DNA sequence: TGTGCCAGCCCTAGTCGGGGGGTATCGAACACCGGGGAGCTGTTTTTT.

The table lists this clonotype with a few counts. The rearrangement uses TRBV4-2 and TRBJ1-2; TRBD1 aligns across 7 bases. The germline V gene encodes CDR1 LGHNA and CDR2 YNFKEQ. Trimming removed 1 base from V and 8 bases from J; junction bases left unmatched: 13. The CDR3 extends over 16 amino acids. For the CDR3, the DNA is TGTGCCAGCAGCCAAGCCCATGTACCAGGGGGAGAAGGCTACACCTTC. Translating it yields CASSQAHVPGGEGYTF.

Many counts were recorded for this clonotype. V usage is TRBV2 and J usage is TRBJ2-3, with a tentative D call TRBD1 (6 bases). The germline CDR1 and CDR2 sequences are SNHLY and FYNNEI. The CDR3 is made up of 14 amino acids. Deletions cut 8 bases from V and 2 bases from J, with 14 bases between. CDR3 region: CASRLDSYTDTQYF. The CDR3 bases are TGTGCCAGCCGTCTGGACAGCTACACAGATACGCAGTATTTT.

This clonotype was observed a few times. The chain employs TRBV12-3 or TRBV12-4 and TRBJ2-7; 7 bases are shared with TRBD1. The junction had 5 bases not matched to a gene; V was cut back by 5 bases and J by 1 base. The length of the CDR3 is 14 residues. The CDR3 DNA reads TGTGCCAGCAGTCGGACAGGCCTATCCTACGAGCAGTACTTC. It is translated as CASSRTGLSYEQYF.

This clonotype showed up just a few times. This sequence joins TRBV7-9 and TRBJ2-5; possibly TRBD2 for D (6 bases). CDR1 is SEHNR and CDR2 is FQNEAQ in the germline V gene (reference sequence). This CDR3 comprises 14 residues. V shed 0 bases and J shed 5 bases, with 10 bases lying between them. The CDR3 spells CASSLAAGPETQYF. The CDR3 coding sequence is TGTGCCAGCAGCTTAGCGGCGGGACCTGAGACCCAGTACTTC.

Ten or more counts support this clonotype. The J gene is TRBJ2-1, the V gene TRBV24-1, with 11 bases identical to TRBD2. The V gene's germline CDR1 is KGHDR and CDR2 SFDVKD. Unmatched junction bases numbered 9, after V lost 3 bases and J lost 9 bases. The CDR3 sequence is 16 residues long. DNA for the CDR3: TGTGCCACCAGTGATCTCCGACTAGCGGGAATAGGTGAGCAGTTCTTC. This translates into CATSDLRLAGIGEQFF.

This clonotype was seen many times. The chain employs TRBV20-1 and TRBJ2-7; maybe TRBD2 (6 bases). V lost 7 bases and J lost 2, with 15 bases in between. The CDR3 is made up of 13 amino acids. Looked up from germline, CDR1 is DFQATT and CDR2 is SNEGSKA (reference sequence). CDR3 nucleotide sequence: TGCAGTGGTAGGGGACTGTCTCCCTACGAGCAGTACTTC. The encoded protein is CSGRGLSPYEQYF.

This clonotype was found a few times. The V and J genes are TRBV20-1 and TRBJ2-1; possibly TRBD2 for D (6 bases). CDR1 and CDR2 from the germline V gene are DFQATT and SNEGSKA (reference sequence). The CDR3 runs 14 residues. V was clipped by 5 bases and J by 0 bases, with 11 bases between them. The DNA for the CDR3 is TGCAGTGCTCTAGCGTTGAGCTCCTACAATGAGCAGTTCTTC. As protein: CSALALSSYNEQFF.

A word on this clonotype: This may arise from a read error, as a much more abundant clone is one base away. The chain is built from TRBV27 and TRBJ2-5; D possibly matches TRBD1 or TRBD2 (5 bases each). The V gene lost 4 bases and the J gene lost 5 bases, with 11 bases spanning the gap. The CDR3 is made up of 13 amino acids. Germline values: CDR1 MNHEY, CDR2 SMNVEV (reference sequence). The CDR3 region has the DNA TGTGCCAGCAGTTCACGGGGCCCGGAGACCCAGTACTTC. As protein: CASSSRGPETQYF.

This rearrangement joins TRBV20-1 to TRBJ2-3, with 9 bases fitting TRBD1. Per germline, CDR1 DFQATT and CDR2 SNEGSKA (reference sequence). This CDR3 spans 14 amino acids. With 4 bases clipped from V and 6 bases from J, the junction kept 8 bases outside the gene matches. CDR3 residues: CSAITGGRGDTQYF. The DNA of the CDR3 is TGCAGTGCTATTACAGGGGGCAGGGGGGATACGCAGTATTTT.

This clonotype was seen only a few times. The chain combines TRBV15 with TRBJ1-2, with TRBD1 as a possible D gene (5 bases). Germline V gives CDR1 LNHNV, CDR2 YYDKDF (reference sequence). The CDR3 spans 15 residues. The V gene lost 0 bases and the J gene lost 0 bases, with 8 bases spanning the gap. Here the CDR3 DNA reads TGTGCCACCAGCAGAGAAGGGGCACCTAACTATGGCTACACCTTC. Translated: CATSREGAPNYGYTF.

This clonotype was detected only a few times. This chain's CDR3 is CASSQGRGGEKTQYF. For the CDR3, the DNA is TGCGCCAGCAGCCAAGGCCGGGGGGGCGAGAAGACCCAGTACTTC. This chain joins TRBV4-1 and TRBJ2-5; TRBD2 agrees at 8 bases. Trimming at V came to 1 base and at J to 6 bases, leaving 7 bases not matched to a gene. The germline gives CDR1 MGHRA, CDR2 YSYEKL. This CDR3 has 15 residues.

The sample holds a few counts of this clonotype. The chain employs TRBV11-1 and TRBJ2-6, with D possibly being TRBD1 (6 bases). Between the trimmed V and J ends, which lost 4 bases and 0 bases, there was a span of 19 bases. This CDR3 is built from 19 residues. Germline V gives CDR1 SGHAT, CDR2 FQDESV (reference sequence). The CDR3 protein is CASSSNTGRLNSGANVLTF. The CDR3 DNA reads as TGTGCCAGCAGCTCTAATACAGGGCGCCTAAACTCTGGGGCCAACGTCCTGACTTTC.

The chain has TRBV5-1 and TRBJ2-7, with 10 bases matching TRBD2. CDR1 is SGHRS and CDR2 is YFSETQ in the germline V gene. The CDR3 is made up of 14 amino acids. J was trimmed by 5 bases and V by 4 bases; bases with no gene match: 6. The CDR3 region is CASSPGTSDNEQYF. CDR3 nucleotide sequence: TGCGCCAGCAGCCCCGGGACTAGCGACAACGAGCAGTACTTC.